Sequencing of this TCR beta chain was carried out in a study of T-cell memory formation after mild COVID-19. Study as a whole: TCR clusters largely stayed donor specific. Findings of the study overall: Certain responding clones were present in pre-infection memory, suggesting participation of cross-reactive memory.

The V gene end was trimmed by 10 bases and the J gene end by 2 bases; junction bases not matched to a gene: 5. CDR1 is SEHNR and CDR2 is FQNEAQ in the germline V gene (reference sequence). This CDR3 is built from 14 residues. TCR alpha and TCR beta cDNA libraries with sample barcodes and UMIs came from 5'RACE using constant-segment primers. TCRdb re-called the 5' RACE reads through MiXCR, storing one row per CDR3 protein. The profile covers around 140,000 distinct CDR3 sequences, with almost 25% appearing a single time and around 22% taken by the ten largest. This clonotype was detected only a few times. Its antigen is unknown.

The sequenced sample was PBMCs or a T cell subset sorted from them (not recorded which). This sequence was found in an adult woman who had mild COVID-19 (a few samples of this study predate the infection). Cell type and time point are not known. This chain connects TRBV7-9 to TRBJ2-1; TRBD2 matches at 10 bases. The DNA of the CDR3 is TGTGCCACCTCCGGGACTAGCGCCTACAATGAGCAGTTCTTC. It specifies CATSGTSAYNEQFF.